Below, 24 T cell receptor beta chains from the same sample are listed, as sequenced in a study of blood T cell repertoires in COVID-19. The protocol was immunoSEQ multiplex PCR, while the TCRdb copy is restricted to in-frame clones and leaves out a portion. The repertoire holds about 12,000 clones, with just over 70% as singletons. The material sequenced was peripheral blood. Receptors were obtained from a man in his 60s with COVID-19, enrolled during active disease.

The rearrangement uses TRBV7-2 and TRBJ2-2; TRBD2 aligns across 9 bases. Germline CDR1 and CDR2: SGHTA and FQGNSA. V lost 8 bases and J lost 7; bases outside the gene matches: 11. CDR3 length equals 15 residues. The CDR3 DNA follows: TGTGCCAGCGCCCCTCAGGCGGGAGGGGTCGGGGAGCTGTTTTTT. It yields the protein CASAPQAGGVGELFF.

The chain employs TRBV19 and TRBJ2-3; possible D gene TRBD2, 7 bases. Germline V gene data show CDR1 as LNHDA and CDR2 as SQIVND (reference sequence). Trimming took 2 bases from V and 2 from J, leaving 20 bases between them. The CDR3 is 18 amino acids. CDR3 nucleotide sequence: TGTGCCAGTAGTATATCGGGCTTGCGGGGGCGGGTCACAGATACGCAGTATTTT. This translates into CASSISGLRGRVTDTQYF.

The count of this clone is one. The rearrangement joins TRBV9 to TRBJ2-2; D might be TRBD1 (6 bases). The CDR3 totals 15 residues. Trimming took off 1 base at V and 3 bases at J, with 10 bases between the two ends. Germline V CDR1 and CDR2: SGDLS, YYNGEE. This CDR3 reads CASSVYRDDTGELFF. For the CDR3, the DNA is TGTGCCAGCAGCGTATACAGGGACGACACCGGGGAGCTGTTTTTT.

This sequence joins TRBV5-6 and TRBJ2-7; 7 bases are a match to TRBD1. The CDR3 covers 16 residues. The ends lost 3 bases at V and 4 bases at J; junction bases unmatched: 13. Germline CDR1 SGHDT, CDR2 YYEEEE. CDR3 region: CASSSRGRGPPYEQYF. In nucleotides, the CDR3 is TGTGCCAGCAGCTCCAGGGGAAGGGGGCCGCCGTACGAGCAGTACTTC. Full variable domain (missing parts from reference TRBV5-6 and TRBJ2-7): DAGVTQSPTHLIKTRGQQVTLRCSPKSGHDTVSWYQQALGQGPQFIFQYYEEEERQRGNFPDRFSGHQFPNYSSELNVNALLLGDSALYLCASSSRGRGPPYEQYFGPGTRLTVT.

The chain is built from TRBV19 and TRBJ2-7, with 8 bases lining up with TRBD1. In germline, CDR1 is LNHDA, CDR2 SQIVND (reference sequence). V gave up 3 bases and J gave up 0 bases; unmatched junction bases: 13. The CDR3 length is 18 residues. In nucleotides, the CDR3 is TGTGCCAGTAGTATCTTCACCGGACAGGGCCAAAACTCCTACGAGCAGTACGTC. Translation: CASSIFTGQGQNSYEQYV.

The chain employs TRBV28 and TRBJ2-7; TRBD2 might be the D (7 bases). This CDR3 comprises 16 residues. Between the trimmed V and J ends, which lost 5 bases and 1 base, there was a span of 18 bases. Per germline, CDR1 MDHEN and CDR2 SYDVKM. CDR3 sequence reads: CASSQGWGGGSYEQYV. In DNA, the CDR3 is TGTGCCAGCAGTCAAGGTTGGGGGGGCGGGTCCTACGAGCAGTACGTC.

Concerning this clone itself: One junction end disagrees with the germline gene, perhaps due to a read error. The chain is built from TRBV5-4 and TRBJ1-2; the match to TRBD1 covers 7 bases. Germline V gene data show CDR1 as SGHNT and CDR2 as YYREEE (reference sequence). The CDR3 covers 14 residues. CDR3 DNA sequence: TGTGCCAGCAGCCTCCGCCGGGACAGTGGATTCCTTCTCTTC. It translates to CASSLRRDSGFLLF.

V usage is TRBV4-3 and J usage is TRBJ1-3, with TRBD1 matching 8 bases. There are 15 residues in the CDR3. The V gene's germline CDR1 is LGHNA and CDR2 YSLEER. V was clipped by 1 base and J by 4 bases; unmatched bases: 3. The CDR3 DNA reads as TGCGCCAGCAGCCAAGGGCGGGACAGGGGAAACACCATATATTTT. It is translated as CASSQGRDRGNTIYF.

The chain is built from TRBV6-5 and TRBJ1-6; D is perhaps TRBD1 (5 bases). V lost 2 bases to trimming and J lost 2 bases, with 7 bases between them. The CDR3 has 15 residues. Germline CDR1 reads MNHEY; CDR2 reads SVGAGI. The CDR3 region is CASSYKGTYNSPLHF. The CDR3 nucleotides are TGTGCCAGCAGTTACAAGGGGACCTATAATTCACCCCTCCACTTT.

The chain links TRBV7-9 to TRBJ1-4; D perhaps matches TRBD1 (5 bases). V shed 4 bases and J shed 3 bases, with 12 bases lying between them. Germline V gene sequence: CDR1 SEHNR, CDR2 FQNEAQ (reference sequence). This CDR3 is built from 15 residues. CDR3 nucleotide sequence: TGTGCCAGCAGCTCGCCGGGGGAGGCTAATGAAAAACTGTTTTTT. Encoded protein: CASSSPGEANEKLFF.

This clone has only a few counts. This chain connects TRBV6-2 or TRBV6-3 to TRBJ2-1; TRBD2 matches at 11 bases. With 1 base clipped from V and 8 bases from J, the junction kept 10 bases outside the gene matches. The length of the CDR3 is 17 residues. In germline, CDR1 is MNHEY, CDR2 SVGEGT. CDR3 coding DNA: TGTGCCAGCAGTTACTTTAGCGGGAGGGACCCCCGACATGAGCAGTTCTTC. Its protein is CASSYFSGRDPRHEQFF.

This clone was seen a few times. This sequence joins TRBV20-1 and TRBJ1-2, with 9 bases identical to TRBD1. The V gene's germline CDR1 is DFQATT and CDR2 SNEGSKA (reference sequence). The CDR3 totals 9 residues. V shed 4 bases, J shed 12 bases, and the junction held 0 bases outside the gene matches. The CDR3 DNA sequence: TGCAGTGCTAACAGGGGGCACACCTTC. This gives the protein CSANRGHTF.

This clone has just one count. The rearrangement uses TRBV6-1 and TRBJ1-1; a possible D gene is TRBD1 (6 bases). V lost 0 bases to trimming and J lost 0 bases, with 11 bases between them. The CDR3 runs to 16 residues. Per the germline V gene, CDR1 is MNHNS and CDR2 is SASEGT. The CDR3 sequence is CASSEARTAMNTEAFF. CDR3 coding DNA: TGTGCCAGCAGTGAAGCCCGGACAGCGATGAACACTGAAGCTTTCTTT.

The V gene is TRBV6-2 or TRBV6-3, the J gene TRBJ1-6; no definite D call. The V end was cut by 0 bases, the J end by 11 bases, with 17 bases between. CDR3 length: 16 residues. Germline V gives CDR1 MNHEY, CDR2 SVGEGT. CDR3 bases: TGTGCCAGCAGTTACTCAGCTCTACCTCGCGAGGCACCCCTCCACTTT. The encoded protein is CASSYSALPREAPLHF.

The J gene is TRBJ2-2, the V gene TRBV9; 12 nucleotides line up with TRBD2. From germline, CDR1 is SGDLS and CDR2 YYNGEE. This CDR3 has 16 residues. After removal of 4 bases from V and 7 bases from J, the junction contained 8 bases not matched to a gene. Here the CDR3 reads CASSPRTSGDGGELFF. The DNA for the CDR3 is TGTGCCAGCAGCCCCCGGACTAGCGGGGACGGCGGGGAGCTGTTTTTT.

The rearrangement joins TRBV18 to TRBJ1-5; TRBD1 matches at 11 bases. J was trimmed by 0 bases and V by 2 bases; bases with no gene match: 3. Per the germline V gene, CDR1 is KGHSH and CDR2 is LQKENI. The length of the CDR3 is 17 residues. As DNA, the CDR3 is TGTGCCAGCTCACCAACGGGACAGGGGGTTAGCAATCAGCCCCAGCATTTT. This codes for CASSPTGQGVSNQPQHF.

This clone was seen a few times. The genes are TRBV5-6 and TRBJ2-2, with TRBD2 identical over 7 bases. The CDR3 consists of 15 residues. J gave up 4 bases and V 4 bases, and 7 bases lay outside the gene matches. Germline values: CDR1 SGHDT, CDR2 YYEEEE. CDR3 coding DNA: TGTGCCAGCAGCCGGGCGGGAGCCATCACCGGGGAGCTGTTTTTT. Translated: CASSRAGAITGELFF.

This clone was seen a handful of times. J is TRBJ1-3 and V is TRBV19, with TRBD1 as a possible D gene (6 bases). Germline V gives CDR1 LNHDA, CDR2 SQIVND (reference sequence). This CDR3 spans 16 amino acids. V gave up 3 bases and J gave up 2 bases, with 14 bases separating them. Here the CDR3 reads CASSIVTGKAGNTIYF. CDR3 in DNA: TGTGCCAGTAGTATCGTTACAGGGAAGGCTGGAAACACCATATATTTT.

This chain joins TRBV28 and TRBJ2-2; maybe TRBD1 (6 bases). Germline V gives CDR1 MDHEN, CDR2 SYDVKM. CDR3 size: 15 residues. Trimming cost V 3 bases and J 4 bases, with 12 bases left between them. The CDR3 loop reads CASSFRTEVTGELFF. Here the CDR3 DNA reads TGTGCCAGCAGTTTCCGGACAGAAGTCACCGGGGAGCTGTTTTTT.

This chain joins TRBV5-1 and TRBJ2-3; TRBD2 is a possible D gene (6 bases). This CDR3 comprises 14 residues. CDR1 SGHRS and CDR2 YFSETQ come from the germline V gene. Trimming cost V 3 bases and J 6 bases, with 14 bases left between them. The CDR3 bases are TGCGCCAGCAGCTCTGTCGCTAGCGTTGATACGCAGTATTTT. This translates into CASSSVASVDTQYF.

V usage is TRBV7-8 and J usage is TRBJ1-2; 9 bases map to TRBD1. There are 18 residues in the CDR3. V was clipped by 0 bases and J by 4 bases; unmatched bases: 12. Germline V gene sequence: CDR1 SGHVS, CDR2 FQNEAQ. The CDR3 DNA sequence: TGTGCCAGCAGCTTAGCTTTCGTCGGAAGGACAGGGGTCTATGGCTACACCTTC. Translating it yields CASSLAFVGRTGVYGYTF.

The genes are TRBV10-3 and TRBJ2-7, with 7 bases aligning to TRBD2. With 6 bases clipped from V and 2 bases from J, the junction kept 10 bases outside the gene matches. Germline CDR1 reads ENHRY; CDR2 reads SYGVKD. This CDR3 spans 15 amino acids. Here the CDR3 DNA reads TGTGCCATCAGGGGTGGGGGGGACCCCACCTACGAGCAGTACGTC. Residues: CAIRGGGDPTYEQYV.

The chain carries TRBV15 and TRBJ2-3; 9 nucleotides agree with TRBD1. Per germline, CDR1 LNHNV and CDR2 YYDKDF (reference sequence). V dropped 1 base and J dropped 1; count of bases not matched to a gene: 3. The CDR3 has 16 residues. The CDR3 loop is CATSRGQGEGTDTQYF. Written as DNA, the CDR3 is TGTGCCACCAGCAGAGGACAGGGGGAGGGCACAGATACGCAGTATTTT.

The chain is built from TRBV11-3 and TRBJ2-5, with 7 bases identical to TRBD2. V shed 5 bases, J shed 1 base, and the junction held 7 bases outside the gene matches. Per the germline V gene, CDR1 is SGHNT and CDR2 is YENEEA. There are 15 residues in the CDR3. The CDR3 nucleotides are TGTGCCAGCAGCCCGGGCAAGCGGGGCCAAGAGACCCAGTACTTC. Translation gives CASSPGKRGQETQYF.